This T cell receptor (beta chain) was captured by sequencing in a study of cytomegalovirus exposure and HLA in healthy donors. In this sample, this clone turned up once. Its antigen is still unknown. Germline CDR1 reads MNHNY; CDR2 reads SVGAGI (reference sequence). V dropped 5 bases and J dropped 7 bases, with 12 bases sitting between them. This CDR3 has 13 residues. TCRdb's table, derived via immunoSEQ multiplex PCR, lists solely in-frame clones and lacks some. The profile covers fewer than 250,000 clones, with around 88% appearing a single time and more than 1.4% taken by the ten largest. Overall study results and limits: Associated with cytomegalovirus, according to the listing, were around 170 TCR beta chains.

The TCR was taken from a woman younger than 30 in good health and CMV-seronegative. The specimen was PBMCs. V gene TRBV6-6 combines with J gene TRBJ2-1, with a tentative D call TRBD2 (6 bases). CDR3: CASSNRETNEQFF. CDR3 nucleotide sequence: TGTGCCAGCAGTAACCGGGAGACGAATGAGCAGTTCTTC.